This TCR beta chain emerged from a study of shared clonotypes between healthy human individuals. Study results and limitations: Shared clonotypes: approximately 4.5% naive CD4, about 3.5% naive CD8, about 2.5% memory CD4, 0.35% to 0.5% memory CD8. When compared with the clonotypes that were shared by all four sorted-subset donors, the non-shared clonotypes turned out to have lower generation probabilities.

Sequenced by immunoSEQ multiplex PCR; TCRdb stores in-frame clones only, minus some. The sample has 150,000 to 200,000 clones, 90% to 95% seen once. The CDR3 covers 14 residues. The germline V and J ends were trimmed by 4 bases and 0 bases, with 9 bases remaining between them. Germline loops: CDR1 SEHNR, CDR2 FQNEAQ (reference sequence). This clone was recorded once. Its antigen remains unidentified. What was sequenced was naive CD4+ T cells sorted from blood. Subset specified: CD45RA+ positively selected. The V call is TRBV7-9, the J call TRBJ1-1; D gene uncertain. The source of this sequence is a woman in her twenties or thirties in good health. In DNA form, the CDR3 reads TGTGCCAGCAGCTATGATGCCGTGAACACTGAAGCTTTCTTT. This codes for CASSYDAVNTEAFF.